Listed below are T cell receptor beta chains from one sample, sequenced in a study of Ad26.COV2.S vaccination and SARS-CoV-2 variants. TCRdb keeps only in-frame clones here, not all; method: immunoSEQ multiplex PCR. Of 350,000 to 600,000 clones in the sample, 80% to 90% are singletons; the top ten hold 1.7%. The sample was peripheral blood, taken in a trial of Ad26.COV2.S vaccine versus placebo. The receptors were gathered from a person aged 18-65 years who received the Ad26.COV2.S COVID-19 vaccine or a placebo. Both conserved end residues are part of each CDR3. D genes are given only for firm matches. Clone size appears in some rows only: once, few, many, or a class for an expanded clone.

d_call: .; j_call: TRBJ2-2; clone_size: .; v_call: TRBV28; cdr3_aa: CASSLGTGELFF; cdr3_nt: TGTGCCAGCAGTTTGGGTACCGGGGAGCTGTTTTTT
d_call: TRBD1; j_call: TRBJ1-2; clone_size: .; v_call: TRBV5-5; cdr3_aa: CASSHPDRPNYGYTF; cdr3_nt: TGTGCCAGCAGCCATCCGGACAGGCCCAACTATGGCTACACCTTC
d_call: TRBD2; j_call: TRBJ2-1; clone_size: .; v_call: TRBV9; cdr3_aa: CASSVSSGVSYNEQFF; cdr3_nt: TGTGCCAGCAGCGTCTCTAGCGGGGTCTCCTACAATGAGCAGTTCTTC
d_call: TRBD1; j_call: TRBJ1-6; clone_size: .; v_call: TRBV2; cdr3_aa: CASSEFGTENSPLHF; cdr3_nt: TGTGCCAGCAGTGAATTTGGGACAGAGAATTCGCCCCTCCACTTT
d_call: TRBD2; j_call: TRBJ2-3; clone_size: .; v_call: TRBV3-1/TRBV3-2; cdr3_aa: CASSQEGSGGPVGTDTQYF; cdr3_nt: TGTGCCAGCAGCCAAGAGGGCAGCGGGGGGCCCGTCGGCACAGATACGCAGTATTTT
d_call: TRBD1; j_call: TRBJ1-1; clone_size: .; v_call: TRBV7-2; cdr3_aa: CASSLLDRGPEAFF; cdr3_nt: TGTGCCAGCAGCTTACTGGACAGGGGACCTGAAGCTTTCTTT
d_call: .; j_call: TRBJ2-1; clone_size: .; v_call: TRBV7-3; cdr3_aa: CASSLGAAEEQFF; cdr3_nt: TGTGCCAGCAGCTTAGGGGCCGCGGAGGAGCAGTTCTTC
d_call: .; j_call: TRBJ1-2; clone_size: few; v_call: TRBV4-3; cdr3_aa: CASSQVADYGYTF; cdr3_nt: TGCGCCAGCAGCCAAGTGGCAGACTATGGCTACACCTTC
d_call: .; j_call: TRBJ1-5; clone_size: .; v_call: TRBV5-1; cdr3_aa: CASRMAPGSNQPQHF; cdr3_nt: TGCGCCAGCAGAATGGCCCCGGGGAGCAATCAGCCCCAGCATTTT
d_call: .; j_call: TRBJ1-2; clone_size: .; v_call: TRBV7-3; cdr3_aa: CASSPGQNYGYTF; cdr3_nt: TGTGCCAGCAGCCCGGGCCAAAATTATGGCTACACCTTC
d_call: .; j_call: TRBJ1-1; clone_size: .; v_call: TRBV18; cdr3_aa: CASSPTQGSLGTEAFF; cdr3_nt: TGTGCCAGCTCACCAACCCAGGGGAGTTTGGGCACTGAAGCTTTCTTT
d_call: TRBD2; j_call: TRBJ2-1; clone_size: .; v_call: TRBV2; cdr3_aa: CASSEGLAGGREEQFF; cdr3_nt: TGTGCCAGCAGTGAAGGTCTAGCGGGAGGGCGGGAGGAGCAGTTCTTC
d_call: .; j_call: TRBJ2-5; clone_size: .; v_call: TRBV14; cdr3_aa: CASSHHLGSQPGETQYF; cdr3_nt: TGTGCCAGCAGCCATCACTTGGGGTCCCAGCCGGGGGAGACCCAGTACTTC
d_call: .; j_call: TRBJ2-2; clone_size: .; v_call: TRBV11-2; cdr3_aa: CASSFVATGELFF; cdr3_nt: TGTGCCAGCAGCTTTGTGGCGACCGGGGAGCTGTTTTTT
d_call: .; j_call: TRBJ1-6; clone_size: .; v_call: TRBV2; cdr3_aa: CASNRRDNSPLHF; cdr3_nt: TGTGCCAGCAATCGGCGGGATAATTCACCCCTCCACTTT
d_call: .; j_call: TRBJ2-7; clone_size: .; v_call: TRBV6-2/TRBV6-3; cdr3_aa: CASSNRYEQYF; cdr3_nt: TGTGCCAGCAGTAACCGCTACGAGCAGTACTTC
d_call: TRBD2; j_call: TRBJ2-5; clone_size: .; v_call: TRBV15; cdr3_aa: CATSSLAVLQETQYF; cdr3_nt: TGTGCCACCAGCAGTCTAGCGGTTCTCCAAGAGACCCAGTACTTC
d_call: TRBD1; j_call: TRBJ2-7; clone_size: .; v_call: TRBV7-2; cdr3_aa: CASNSGQGYEQYF; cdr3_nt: TGTGCCAGCAACTCGGGACAGGGCTACGAGCAGTACTTC
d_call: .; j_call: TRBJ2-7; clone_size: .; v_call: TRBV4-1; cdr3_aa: CASSQDLQIIYEQYF; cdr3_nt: TGCGCCAGCAGCCAAGATTTACAGATTATCTACGAGCAGTACTTC
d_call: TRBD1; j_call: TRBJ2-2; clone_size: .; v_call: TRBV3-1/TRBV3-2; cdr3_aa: CASSPELGQGSWTGELFF; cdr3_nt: TGTGCCAGCAGCCCTGAACTCGGACAGGGGAGTTGGACCGGGGAGCTGTTTTTT
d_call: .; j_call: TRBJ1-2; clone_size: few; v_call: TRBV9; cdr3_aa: CASSAQTGLANYGYTF; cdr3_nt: TGTGCCAGCAGCGCACAGACAGGCCTAGCTAACTATGGCTACACCTTC
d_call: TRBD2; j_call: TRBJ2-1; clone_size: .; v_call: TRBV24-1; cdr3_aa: CATSTSGRDNEQFF; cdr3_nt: TGTGCCACCAGTACTAGCGGGAGGGACAATGAGCAGTTCTTC
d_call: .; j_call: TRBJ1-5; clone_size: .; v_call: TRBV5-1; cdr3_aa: CASSLLGASNQPQHF; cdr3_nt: TGCGCCAGCAGCTTGCTCGGGGCTTCAAATCAGCCCCAGCATTTT
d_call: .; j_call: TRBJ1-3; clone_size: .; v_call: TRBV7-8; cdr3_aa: CASSLRVKGFNTLSGNTIYF; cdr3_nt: TGTGCCAGCAGCTTAAGGGTCAAGGGGTTTAATACCCTTTCTGGAAACACCATATATTTT
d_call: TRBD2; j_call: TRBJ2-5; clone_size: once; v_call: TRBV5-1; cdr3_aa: CASSLDPGLGETQYF; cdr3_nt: TGCGCCAGCAGCTTGGATCCGGGACTAGGAGAGACCCAGTACTTC
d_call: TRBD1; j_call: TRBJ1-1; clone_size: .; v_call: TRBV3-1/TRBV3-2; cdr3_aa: CASSQEGVRGAEAFF; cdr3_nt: TGTGCCAGCAGCCAAGAAGGGGTCAGGGGGGCTGAAGCTTTCTTT
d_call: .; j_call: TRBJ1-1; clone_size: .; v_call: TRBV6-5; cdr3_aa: CASKGAVYTEAFF; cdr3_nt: TGTGCCAGCAAAGGCGCGGTGTACACTGAAGCTTTCTTT
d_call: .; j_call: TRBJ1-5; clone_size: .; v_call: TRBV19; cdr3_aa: CASSIVYDSYSNQPQHF; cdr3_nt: TGTGCCAGTAGTATAGTCTACGACAGTTATAGCAATCAGCCCCAGCATTTT
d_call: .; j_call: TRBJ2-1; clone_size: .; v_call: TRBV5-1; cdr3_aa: CASSLVAGNEQFF; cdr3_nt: TGCGCCAGCAGCTTGGTCGCTGGAAATGAGCAGTTCTTC
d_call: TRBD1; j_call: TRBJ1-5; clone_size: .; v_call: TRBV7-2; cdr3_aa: CASSWGTGGRSNQPQHF; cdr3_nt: TGTGCCAGCAGCTGGGGGACAGGGGGCCGTAGCAATCAGCCCCAGCATTTT
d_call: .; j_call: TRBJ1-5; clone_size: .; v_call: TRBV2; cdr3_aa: CASSEEAGNQPQHF; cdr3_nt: TGTGCCAGCAGTGAAGAAGCAGGCAATCAGCCCCAGCATTTT
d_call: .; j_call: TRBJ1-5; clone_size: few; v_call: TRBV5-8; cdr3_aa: CASSLTAGGQPQHF; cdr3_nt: TGTGCCAGCAGCTTGACTGCCGGGGGTCAGCCCCAGCATTTT
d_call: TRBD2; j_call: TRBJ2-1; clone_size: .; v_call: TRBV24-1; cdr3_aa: CATSEAGGGNNEQFF; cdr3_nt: TGTGCCACCAGTGAAGCGGGGGGGGGTAACAATGAGCAGTTCTTC
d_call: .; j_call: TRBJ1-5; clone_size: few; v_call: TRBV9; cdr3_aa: CASSVAGDQPQHF; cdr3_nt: TGTGCCAGCAGCGTAGCCGGGGATCAGCCCCAGCATTTT
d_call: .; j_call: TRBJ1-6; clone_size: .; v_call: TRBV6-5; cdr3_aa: CAGRVGDSPLHF; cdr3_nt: TGTGCCGGTCGGGTAGGGGACTCACCCCTCCACTTT
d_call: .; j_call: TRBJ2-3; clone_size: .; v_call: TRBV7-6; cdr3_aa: CASSLGQGSADTQYF; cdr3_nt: TGTGCCAGCAGCTTAGGACAAGGAAGCGCAGATACGCAGTATTTT
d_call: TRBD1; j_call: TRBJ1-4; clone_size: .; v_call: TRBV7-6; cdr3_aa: CASSLVGTGDEKLFF; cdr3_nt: TGTGCCAGCAGCTTAGTGGGGACAGGGGATGAAAAACTGTTTTTT
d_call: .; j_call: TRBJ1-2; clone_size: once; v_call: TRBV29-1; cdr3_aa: CSARGDYGYTF; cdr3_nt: TGCAGCGCTAGGGGGGACTATGGCTACACCTTC
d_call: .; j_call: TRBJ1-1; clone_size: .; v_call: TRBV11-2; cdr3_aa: CASSLESRGLGTEAFF; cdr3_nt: TGTGCCAGCAGCTTAGAATCAAGGGGGTTGGGAACTGAAGCTTTCTTT
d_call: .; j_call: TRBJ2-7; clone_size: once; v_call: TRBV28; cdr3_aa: CASSLGGPGGHEQYF; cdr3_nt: TGTGCCAGCAGTTTAGGCGGCCCCGGGGGCCACGAGCAGTACTTC
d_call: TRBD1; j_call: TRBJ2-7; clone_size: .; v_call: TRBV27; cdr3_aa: CASSSGQGPYEQYF; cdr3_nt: TGTGCCAGCAGTTCCGGACAGGGGCCCTACGAGCAGTACTTC
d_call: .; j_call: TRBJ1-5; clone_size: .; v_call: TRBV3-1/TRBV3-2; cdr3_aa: CASSQYSKGSEQPQHF; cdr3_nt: TGTGCCAGCAGCCAATATTCTAAGGGGTCGGAACAGCCCCAGCATTTT
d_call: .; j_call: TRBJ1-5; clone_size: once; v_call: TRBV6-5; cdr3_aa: CASRTDRGNQPQHF; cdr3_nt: TGTGCCAGCAGAACAGACAGAGGCAATCAGCCCCAGCATTTT
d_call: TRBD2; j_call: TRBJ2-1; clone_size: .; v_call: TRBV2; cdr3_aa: CASLAGASYNEQFF; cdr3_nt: TGTGCCAGTCTAGCGGGAGCCTCCTACAATGAGCAGTTCTTC
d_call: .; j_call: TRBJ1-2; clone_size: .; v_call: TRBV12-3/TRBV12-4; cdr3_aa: CASSLLVDRGYTF; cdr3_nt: TGTGCCAGCAGTTTATTGGTCGACAGGGGCTACACCTTC
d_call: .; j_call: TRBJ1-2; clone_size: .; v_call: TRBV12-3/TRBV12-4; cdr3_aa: CASSLRRHYGYTF; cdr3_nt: TGTGCCAGCAGTTTAAGGCGGCACTATGGCTACACCTTC
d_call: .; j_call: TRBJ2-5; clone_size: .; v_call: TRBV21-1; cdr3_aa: CASSKDGASETQYF; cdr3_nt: TGTGCCAGCAGCAAAGACGGGGCATCAGAGACCCAGTACTTC
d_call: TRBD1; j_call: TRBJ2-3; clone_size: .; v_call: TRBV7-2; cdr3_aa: CASSLVLRTGADTQYF; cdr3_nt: TGTGCCAGCAGCTTAGTTTTGAGGACAGGGGCAGATACGCAGTATTTT
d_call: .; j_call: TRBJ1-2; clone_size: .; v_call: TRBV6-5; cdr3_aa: CASSPGGGVGYGYTF; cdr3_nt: TGTGCCAGCAGCCCCGGGGGGGGCGTGGGATATGGCTACACCTTC
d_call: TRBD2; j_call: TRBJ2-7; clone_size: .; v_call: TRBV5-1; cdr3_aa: CASTPIAGSSYEQYF; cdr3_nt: TGCGCCAGCACCCCTATAGCGGGGAGCTCCTACGAGCAGTACTTC